The subject of this entry is one T cell receptor (beta chain). Each CDR3 protein gets one entry after TCRdb re-called the 5' RACE reads with MiXCR. This table has approximately 150,000 distinct CDR3 sequences, about 14% appearing once. These data come from a study of T-cell memory formation after mild COVID-19. Germline V gene sequence: CDR1 KGHDR, CDR2 SFDVKD. V lost 1 base and J lost 7, with 10 bases in between. CDR3 length equals 13 residues. The chain has TRBV24-1 and TRBJ2-7; TRBD2 is a possible D gene (6 bases). Sequences were obtained from PBMCs or a T cell subset sorted from them (not recorded which). The receptor was derived from an adult woman who had mild COVID-19 (a few samples of this study predate the infection). Cell type and time point are not known. The CDR3 loop reads CATSDFTGGEQYF. The CDR3 region has the DNA TGTGCCACCAGTGATTTTACAGGAGGGGAGCAGTACTTC.